This is a list of T cell receptor beta chains from one sample in a study of blood T cells in healthy people across ages. A single record per CDR3 protein comes from TCRdb applying MiXCR to the 5' RACE reads. Of fewer than 900,000 distinct CDR3 sequences in the sample, roughly 44% were seen once. Input material: blood. The receptor source for this set is a woman aged 55-75 years in good health. Both conserved end residues are part of each CDR3. The D gene is left open where the match is weak. Where a row states a size, it is once, few, many or the class of an expanded clone; other rows omit it.

d_gene	j_gene	abundance	v_gene	CDR3nt	CDR3aa
-	TRBJ2-3	few	TRBV10-3	TGTGCCATCACCCAGAACTATGGCACAGATACGCAGTATTTT	CAITQNYGTDTQYF
TRBD2	TRBJ2-5	many	TRBV5-1	TGCGCCAGCACCGATCTCCGGGCGGGAGGGAAAGAGACCCAGTACTTC	CASTDLRAGGKETQYF
-	TRBJ2-5	-	TRBV25-1	TGTGCCAGCAGTGAATACGCCCAGGGGAAGTACTTC	CASSEYAQGKYF
TRBD2	TRBJ2-7	few	TRBV7-8	TGTGCCAGCAGCCCACGGGAGGGAGGGAGAGCCTACGAGCAGTACTTC	CASSPREGGRAYEQYF
-	TRBJ2-5	few	TRBV4-3	TGCGCCAGCAGCCGGAGCAGGGTTCAAGAGACCCAGTACTTC	CASSRSRVQETQYF
-	TRBJ2-5	few	TRBV20-1	TGCAGTGCCTCGGACAGACTAAGTGAGACCCAGTACTTC	CSASDRLSETQYF
-	TRBJ2-4	few	TRBV5-6	TGTGCCAGCAGTGAGGCTGCCAAAAACATTCAGTACTTC	CASSEAAKNIQYF
TRBD2	TRBJ2-5	few	TRBV4-3	TGCGCCAGCAGCCAAGGGGAGGGAGTGGGGGAGACCCAGTACTTC	CASSQGEGVGETQYF
-	TRBJ2-5	-	TRBV27	TGTGCCAGCAGTCCTCAGGGATCCGGCGTGGTTGAGCAGTACTTC	CASSPQGSGVVEQYF
TRBD1	TRBJ2-1	-	TRBV28	TGTGCCAGCAGCCGGGGCCCCGGGACAGGGGCGAGGGAGCAGTTCTTC	CASSRGPGTGAREQFF
TRBD2	TRBJ2-2	-	TRBV4-1	TGCGCCAGCAGCCAAGTAACGGGAGGGTACACCGGGGAGCTGTTTTTT	CASSQVTGGYTGELFF
-	TRBJ2-3	few	TRBV20-1	TGCAGTGCGAGTAGGAGTAATACGCAGTATTTT	CSASRSNTQYF
TRBD2	TRBJ2-5	many	TRBV27	TGTGCCAGCAGCCCAGCGGGAGTTGAGACCCAGTACTTC	CASSPAGVETQYF
TRBD1	TRBJ2-1	-	TRBV7-9	TGTGCCACCCCAAGAGGGGGCTGGGACAATGAGCAGTTCTTC	CATPRGGWDNEQFF
TRBD2	TRBJ2-7	once	TRBV7-2	TGTGCCAGCAGCATCTTGCCCGGACTAGCTCACGAGCAGTACTTC	CASSILPGLAHEQYF
-	TRBJ2-6	-	TRBV28	TGTGCCGGGCGTAAACCTGGGGCCAACGTCCTGACTTTC	CAGRKPGANVLTF